The TCR beta chain described here comes from a study of T cells in tumors after PD-1 blockade. On the study more broadly: Patients received pembrolizumab 200 mg every 3 weeks or cemiplimab 350 mg every 2 weeks. During anti-PD-1 treatment, some patients continued daily vismodegib 150 mg.

Points from the study as a whole: Some novel exhausted tumor clones appeared in pre-treatment blood, suggesting peripheral recruitment.

Assay used: immunoSEQ multiplex PCR; TCRdb lists only in-frame clones, some missing. The sample lists 3,500 to 4,500 clones, about two thirds occurring once. As regards this clone: The antigen is unknown.

Sequencing was performed on tumor tissue, taken before anti-PD-1 treatment. The sequence was collected from a human donor with basal cell carcinoma.

The CDR3 nucleotides read TGTGCCAGCACCCTGTTGACAGGGTCCCAAGAGACCCAGTACTTC. As protein: CASTLLTGSQETQYF. This chain links TRBV7-6 with TRBJ2-5; 7 nucleotides agree with TRBD1. The CDR3 sequence is 15 residues long. Germline values: CDR1 SGHVS, CDR2 FNYEAQ. The ends lost 7 bases at V and 1 base at J; junction bases unmatched: 9.